Each of the 21 T cell receptor beta chains below was sequenced from the same sample in a study of tumor-infiltrating lymphocytes in primary liver carcinoma. Constant-region priming of roughly 490 ng total RNA yielded TCR beta cDNA. Slightly modified ARM-PCR served as the procedure for the TCR beta libraries. These libraries came from three rounds of nested multiplex PCR. Researchers ran the first two PCR rounds for 10 cycles each with TRBV1-TRBV30 forward primers and a C-beta reverse primer. TCRdb redid the calling of the multiplex PCR reads with MiXCR, one entry per CDR3 protein. The sample records roughly 200,000 distinct CDR3 sequences, roughly 80% being singletons. From 20-30 mg of unsorted bulk tissue, DNA and RNA were co-extracted together. Sequencing was done on a sample of tumor tissue from primary liver carcinoma. The receptors shown here come from a man aged 35 to 55 with primary liver carcinoma and hepatitis B virus infection.

To note about this clonotype: One end of the junction fails to match germline, which may point to a read error. The chain combines TRBV28 with TRBJ2-7; possible D gene TRBD1, 6 bases. Germline V CDR1 and CDR2: MDHEN, SYDVKM. The CDR3 extends over 14 amino acids. Here the CDR3 DNA reads TGTGCTAGCAGAAGGGGGAGCGGCCTTTACGAGCAGTACTTC. Translated, it gives CASRRGSGLYEQYF.

This chain links TRBV12-3 or TRBV12-4 with TRBJ2-3, with 11 positions matching TRBD2. This CDR3 contains 18 residues. The V and J ends lost 6 bases and 12 bases, in that order; junction bases with no gene match: 23. For the CDR3, the DNA is TGTGCCAGCAGCCCCCCCCTAGCGGGAGGTCGAAGCACAGATATACAGTATTTT. Translated: CASSPPLAGGRSTDIQYF.

A remark on this clonotype: At one of its ends the junction is not consistent with the germline gene, which may arise from a read error. This chain links TRBV11-2 with TRBJ2-4, with D hard to call. This CDR3 region has 15 residues. Germline V lookup: CDR1 SGHAT, CDR2 FQNNGV. CDR3 amino acids: CARTTSAVAKNIQYF. The CDR3 coding sequence is TGTGCCAGGACCACATCGGCGGTAGCCAAAAACATCCAGTACTTC.

A few counts support this clonotype. This chain links TRBV15 with TRBJ1-1, with D unclear. Germline V gives CDR1 LNHNV, CDR2 YYDKDF (reference sequence). This CDR3 has 14 amino acids. The V end was cut by 7 bases, the J end by 5 bases, with 17 bases between. The CDR3 DNA follows: TGTGCCACCACCCCCCGGGAGTTGGTGACTGAAGCTTTCTTT. Its protein product is CATTPRELVTEAFF.

This clonotype was seen only once. The germline gene is not matched at one end of the junction; a read error may be the cause. The genes are TRBV4-3 and TRBJ1-6, with D perhaps TRBD1 (6 bases). Germline V gene lookup returns CDR1 LGHNA and CDR2 YSLEER. There are 18 residues in the CDR3. CDR3 nucleotides: TGCGACAGCAGCCAAAATGGGGGCAGGGTCTCTTTCAATTCACCCCTCCACTTT. Amino acid sequence: CDSSQNGGRVSFNSPLHF.

Points on this clonotype: The conserved final phenylalanine or tryptophan is absent from the CDR3, which likely points to a read error. The J gene is TRBJ2-4, the V gene TRBV4-3, with 8 bases matching TRBD2. This CDR3 is built from 19 residues. Unmatched junction bases numbered 19, after V lost 4 bases and J lost 5 bases. Germline loops: CDR1 LGHNA, CDR2 YSLEER. For the CDR3, the DNA is TGCGCCAGCAGCCGGCGACTAACGGGGGGGTCCCCTGGGGAAAACATTCAGTACCTC. Protein product: CASSRRLTGGSPGENIQYL.

Details on this clonotype: A clone one base away is much larger, so this may be a read error. V gene TRBV28 combines with J gene TRBJ2-2; TRBD2 agrees at 8 bases. Germline V gene lookup returns CDR1 MDHEN and CDR2 SYDVKM. The CDR3 extends over 16 amino acids. The junction had 9 bases not matched to a gene; V was cut back by 6 bases and J by 3 bases. CDR3 protein: CASRNPSGSDTGELFF. CDR3 nucleotides: TGTGCCAGCAGAAACCCCAGCGGGAGTGACACCGGGGAGCTGTTTTTT.

The V gene is TRBV28, the J gene TRBJ2-1; 12 bases agree with TRBD1. The CDR3 has 15 residues. The trim removed 7 bases at V and 9 bases at J, leaving 10 bases unmatched. CDR1 and CDR2 (germline): MDHEN, SYDVKM. For the CDR3, the DNA is TGTGCCAGCACCCCCGGGACAGGGGGCATTTTTGAGCAGTTCTTC. Translated, it gives CASTPGTGGIFEQFF.

About this clonotype itself: The junction does not match germline at one end; this may be a read error. V usage is TRBV4-2 and J usage is TRBJ2-5; either TRBD1 or TRBD2 may fit D (5 bases each). The CDR3 has 18 residues. CDR1 LGHNA and CDR2 YNFKEQ come from the germline V gene. The CDR3 nucleotides are TGTGCCAGCAGACAAGAAAATGGTGTCGGGGACCGACGGGAGACCCAGTACTTC. It codes for CASRQENGVGDRRETQYF.

Note on this clonotype: The junction does not match germline at one end; this may be a read error. The CDR3 reads CATSLLADLTKNIQYF. The CDR3 nucleotides read TGCGCCACCAGTTTGTTAGCGGACTTGACCAAAAACATTCAGTACTTC. This rearrangement joins TRBV12-3 or TRBV12-4 to TRBJ2-4, with D perhaps TRBD2 (6 bases). CDR3 length equals 16 residues.

CDR3 sequence: CSVDFAGLYNEQFF. The CDR3 coding sequence is TGCAGCGTTGATTTCGCGGGGCTCTACAATGAGCAGTTCTTC. This chain connects TRBV29-1 to TRBJ2-1, with TRBD2 as a possible D gene (6 bases). Germline V gene sequence: CDR1 SQVTM, CDR2 ANQGSEA. The CDR3 loop spans 14 amino acids. Trimming left V 3 bases short and J 3 bases short, with 12 bases between.

In the case of this clonotype: The missing conserved phenylalanine or tryptophan at the end of this CDR3 makes a read error likely. The CDR3 sequence is CASSENRGYNEQFL. DNA for the CDR3: TGTGCCAGCAGTGAAAACAGGGGCTACAATGAGCAGTTCCTC. The V and J genes are TRBV6-1 and TRBJ2-1; 7 bases map to TRBD1. This CDR3 has 14 residues. Losses at the gene ends were 2 bases for V and 3 bases for J; bases not matched to a gene: 1. Germline CDR1 MNHNS, CDR2 SASEGT.

On this clonotype itself: Germline is not matched at one junction end, which may reflect a read error. The V gene is TRBV11-1, the J gene TRBJ1-6; D unclear. Germline V lookup: CDR1 SGHAT, CDR2 FQDESV (reference sequence). This CDR3 has 13 amino acids. The CDR3 sequence: CASSLTLVPPLYF. As DNA, the CDR3 is TGTGCCAGCAGCCTGACACTGGTTCCACCCCTCTACTTT.

This clonotype was detected a few times. A single base separates this from a much larger clone, so it may be a read error. The rearrangement uses TRBV11-2 and TRBJ2-1; no clear D gene. The length of the CDR3 is 12 residues. The V end lost 2 bases, the J end lost 9 bases, and 8 bases lay between the germline ends. Germline V lookup: CDR1 SGHAT, CDR2 FQNNGV. The CDR3 DNA follows: TGTGCCAGCAGCTTATTCGGCTGTGAGCAGTTCTTC. Translating it yields CASSLFGCEQFF.

The chain joins TRBV7-3 to TRBJ2-3, with a tentative D call TRBD1 (5 bases). Germline values: CDR1 SGHTA, CDR2 FQGTGA. V lost 5 bases, J lost 0 bases, and 15 bases lay in between. This CDR3 spans 16 amino acids. The CDR3 DNA is TGTGCCAGCAGCCAGGGCGCATCTACTAGCACAGATACGCAGTATTTT. It yields the protein CASSQGASTSTDTQYF.

On this clonotype itself: Compared with germline, one end of the junction differs, possibly owing to a read error. The chain is built from TRBV4-3 and TRBJ1-1; D call uncertain. The CDR3 length is 13 residues. Germline V lookup: CDR1 LGHNA, CDR2 YSLEER. CDR3 DNA sequence: TGCGCCAACAGCCAAAAACGTAGCACTGAAGCTTTCTTT. It codes for CANSQKRSTEAFF.

About this clonotype: This clone may be a read error of a much larger clone one base away. V usage is TRBV6-4 and J usage is TRBJ2-1, with 12 bases matching TRBD2. Germline trimming cut 0 bases from V and 9 bases from J; bases unmatched to any gene: 3. This CDR3 has 15 residues. The V gene's germline CDR1 is MRHNA and CDR2 SNTAGT. In DNA, the CDR3 is TGTGCCAGCAGTGACTCGACTAGCGGGAGCATTGAGCAGTTCTTC. This gives the protein CASSDSTSGSIEQFF.

A note on this clonotype: An end of the junction does not agree with germline; a read error may underlie this. The gene calls are TRBV28 and TRBJ2-1; 13 bases are a match to TRBD2. This CDR3 comprises 19 residues. CDR1 MDHEN and CDR2 SYDVKM come from the germline V gene. CDR3 loop: CASSFAGLAGLSSYSEQFF. DNA for the CDR3: TGTGCTAGCAGTTTTGCGGGACTAGCGGGATTGAGCTCCTACAGTGAGCAGTTCTTC. The variable domain in full, with the rest retrieved from reference TRBV28 and TRBJ2-1, is DVKVTQSSRYLVKRTGEKVFLECVQDMDHENMFWYRQDPGLGLRLIYFSYDVKMKEKGDIPEGYSVSREKKERFSLILESASTNQTSMYLCASSFAGLAGLSSYSEQFFGPGTRLTVL.

To note about this clonotype: A junction boundary mismatches the germline segment, possibly from a read error. V usage is TRBV5-4 and J usage is TRBJ1-1, with 8 bases fitting TRBD1. Per the germline V gene, CDR1 is SGHNT and CDR2 is YYREEE (reference sequence). The CDR3 has 14 amino acids. The CDR3 region is CVSSGTGLNTEAFF. For the CDR3, the DNA is TGTGTCAGCAGCGGGACAGGATTAAACACTGAAGCCTTCTTT.

This clonotype was counted a single time. The junction differs from germline at one of its ends, possibly a read error. The chain is built from TRBV4-2 and TRBJ1-1; D unclear. Germline CDR1 and CDR2: LGHNA and YNFKEQ. The CDR3 is made up of 14 amino acids. CDR3 residues: CAISQDPMNTEAFF. The CDR3 nucleotides read TGTGCCATCAGCCAAGATCCCATGAACACTGAAGCTTTCTTC.

A note on this clonotype: A much larger clone lies one base from this, so it may be a read error. The V gene is TRBV5-4, the J gene TRBJ2-5, with D perhaps matching TRBD1 (5 bases). CDR3 length: 16 amino acids. CDR1 and CDR2 (germline): SGHNT, YYREEE (reference sequence). The CDR3 DNA reads as TGTGTCAGCAGCATAAACAGTAGGGGCGTCGGAGAGACCCAGTACTTC. Translation: CVSSINSRGVGETQYF.